The 31 T cell receptor beta chains below all came from one sample that was sequenced in a study of STAT5B mutations in CD4+ large granular lymphocyte leukemia (dated by TCRdb to 2021 to 2024). Libraries were constructed by the immunoSEQ multiplex PCR assay. Not all clones reach the TCRdb copy of this immuneACCESS table, which keeps in-frame sequences only. Checked studies attribute under half of the gap to unresolved V genes and leave the rest unexplained. The sample table contains roughly 30,000 clones; only one count was recorded for roughly 74% of them. The top ten constitute about 0.95% of the sample. The sample taken for sequencing was CD4+ T cells from blood buffy coats. The receptor source for this set is a human donor in good health.

The chain carries TRBV4-1 and TRBJ1-4, with D possibly matching TRBD1 (5 bases). V gave up 0 bases and J gave up 8 bases, with 16 bases separating them. This CDR3 spans 16 amino acids. Germline V gene data show CDR1 as MGHRA and CDR2 as YSYEKL. This chain's CDR3 is CASSQDQRGGGEKLFF. CDR3 coding DNA: TGCGCCAGCAGCCAAGATCAGCGGGGGGGTGGGGAAAAACTGTTTTTT.

This clone was detected a few times. This chain joins TRBV7-6 and TRBJ2-2; D may be TRBD2 (5 bases). The length of the CDR3 is 15 residues. V was pared by 5 bases and J by 3 bases, with 13 bases between. Germline CDR1 reads SGHVS; CDR2 reads FNYEAQ. The CDR3 coding sequence is TGTGCCAGCAGCCCCAGAAGCGGATACACCGGGGAGCTGTTTTTT. It codes for CASSPRSGYTGELFF.

This clone appeared once. The chain uses TRBV5-5 and TRBJ1-1; D not resolved. Trimming stripped 0 bases from V and 0 bases from J, with 6 bases between. Germline V CDR1 and CDR2: SGHKS, YYEKEE (reference sequence). CDR3 length: 14 amino acids. DNA of the CDR3: TGTGCCAGCAGCTTGGTTTTCGTGAACACTGAAGCTTTCTTT. It encodes CASSLVFVNTEAFF. Combining the CDR3 with reference TRBV5-5 and TRBJ1-1 gives the whole variable domain DAGVTQSPTHLIKTRGQQVTLRCSPISGHKSVSWYQQVLGQGPQFIFQYYEKEERGRGNFPDRFSARQFPNYSSELNVNALLLGDSALYLCASSLVFVNTEAFFGQGTRLTVV.

This rearrangement joins TRBV28 to TRBJ2-1, with 11 bases that match TRBD2. The trim removed 8 bases at V and 9 bases at J, leaving 9 bases unmatched. The CDR3 loop spans 14 amino acids. CDR1 MDHEN and CDR2 SYDVKM come from the germline V gene. The DNA for the CDR3 is TGTGCCAGCGGTAGCGGGGGGGCAAAAGGTGAGCAGTTCTTC. Translated: CASGSGGAKGEQFF.

This chain links TRBV5-1 with TRBJ2-5; TRBD1 or TRBD2 may be the D gene (5 bases each). The CDR3 sequence is 13 residues long. Germline CDR1 and CDR2: SGHRS and YFSETQ. V lost 1 base to trimming and J lost 5 bases, with 9 bases between them. The CDR3: CASSLQGRETQYF. DNA for the CDR3: TGCGCCAGCAGCTTGCAGGGACGGGAGACCCAGTACTTC.

This chain uses TRBV27 with TRBJ2-6; 9 bases fit TRBD1. This CDR3 contains 15 residues. Per the germline V gene, CDR1 is MNHEY and CDR2 is SMNVEV (reference sequence). Unmatched junction bases numbered 4, after V lost 10 bases and J lost 0 bases. CDR3 in DNA: TGTGCCACCCGGGACAGGGTCTCTGGGGCCAACGTCCTGACTTTC. It codes for CATRDRVSGANVLTF.

CDR3 sequence: CASGLGQGSYEQYF. CDR3 DNA sequence: TGTGCTAGTGGTTTGGGACAGGGTTCCTACGAGCAGTACTTC. The chain recombines TRBV12-5 with TRBJ2-7; the match to TRBD1 covers 7 bases. Per the germline V gene, CDR1 is LGHNT and CDR2 is FRNRAP. This CDR3 contains 14 residues. With 1 base clipped from V and 1 base from J, the junction kept 1 base outside the gene matches.

The J gene is TRBJ1-1, the V gene TRBV19; D remains unclear. CDR3 size: 14 residues. Per germline, CDR1 LNHDA and CDR2 SQIVND (reference sequence). The V and J ends lost 5 bases and 4 bases respectively, with 14 bases between them. The CDR3 nucleotides are TGTGCCAGTAGTTCACGGGCCAGCCTCACTGAAGCTTTCTTT. Encoded protein: CASSSRASLTEAFF.

The chain employs TRBV6-1 and TRBJ1-5; tentative D call: TRBD1 (6 bases). V was shortened by 2 bases and J by 3 bases, with 11 bases between the two germline ends. Germline CDR1 reads MNHNS; CDR2 reads SASEGT. The CDR3 length is 15 residues. DNA of the CDR3: TGTGCCAGCAGTGAACTAGGACAGATCAATCAGCCCCAGCATTTT. It is translated as CASSELGQINQPQHF.

The CDR3: CASSYPQNTGELFF. The CDR3 nucleotides read TGTGCCAGCAGTTACCCCCAAAACACCGGGGAGCTGTTTTTT. The gene calls are TRBV6-5 and TRBJ2-2, with no clear D. Trimming removed 2 bases at V and 2 bases at J, with 6 bases between. Germline CDR1 MNHEY, CDR2 SVGAGI. This CDR3 spans 14 amino acids.

V gene TRBV7-2 combines with J gene TRBJ1-1, with D possibly TRBD1 on 6 matching bases. This CDR3 spans 13 amino acids. In germline, CDR1 is SGHTA, CDR2 FQGNSA. V shed 4 bases and J shed 6 bases, with 12 bases lying between them. CDR3 sequence (DNA): TGTGCCAGCAGCTATAGGGGGGGTTCTGAAGCTTTCTTT. Residues: CASSYRGGSEAFF. The complete variable domain, with remaining parts taken from reference TRBV7-2 and TRBJ1-1, reads GAGVSQSPSNKVTEKGKDVELRCDPISGHTALYWYRQSLGQGLEFLIYFQGNSAPDKSGLPSDRFSAERTGGSVSTLTIQRTQQEDSAVYLCASSYRGGSEAFFGQGTRLTVV.

V gene TRBV5-6 combines with J gene TRBJ1-3; D is uncertain. V shed 1 base and J shed 4 bases, with 9 bases lying between them. Germline V gives CDR1 SGHDT, CDR2 YYEEEE. The CDR3 has 14 amino acids. CDR3 nucleotide sequence: TGTGCCAGCAGCTTGATGCCTTCGGGAAACACCATATATTTT. This codes for CASSLMPSGNTIYF.

V and J are TRBV7-2 and TRBJ1-1, with 7 positions matching TRBD1. Per the germline V gene, CDR1 is SGHTA and CDR2 is FQGNSA. The J segment lost 5 bases and the V segment lost 1 base, leaving 4 bases of the junction unmatched. The CDR3 has 14 amino acids. Here the CDR3 DNA reads TGTGCCAGCAGCTTAGGAACGACAGGGACTGAAGCTTTCTTT. It specifies CASSLGTTGTEAFF.

The chain uses TRBV6-5 and TRBJ2-1, with 7 nucleotides matching TRBD2. Per germline, CDR1 MNHEY and CDR2 SVGAGI. J gave up 3 bases and V 4 bases, and 6 bases lay outside the gene matches. This CDR3 is built from 15 residues. The CDR3 sequence: CASSSGGLGYNEQFF. In DNA, the CDR3 is TGTGCCAGCAGTTCGGGGGGACTCGGCTACAATGAGCAGTTCTTC.

The chain is built from TRBV29-1 and TRBJ2-1, with D uncertain. Germline-derived CDR1 and CDR2 are SQVTM and ANQGSEA. This CDR3 comprises 12 residues. Trimming left V 4 bases short and J 8 bases short, with 12 bases between. The CDR3 loop reads CSVVKGGDEQFF. CDR3 in DNA: TGCAGCGTTGTAAAGGGTGGCGATGAGCAGTTCTTC.

As DNA, the CDR3 is TGTGCCACCAGCAGAGATTGGTCGGGGACAGCCAAAAACATTCAGTACTTC. Translating gives CATSRDWSGTAKNIQYF. The gene calls are TRBV15 and TRBJ2-4; D is possibly TRBD1 or TRBD2 (5 bases each). Trimming left V 0 bases short and J 0 bases short, with 12 bases between. Germline V gene data show CDR1 as LNHNV and CDR2 as YYDKDF (reference sequence). The CDR3 has 17 amino acids. The variable domain in full, with the rest retrieved from reference TRBV15 and TRBJ2-4, is DAMVIQNPRYQVTQFGKPVTLSCSQTLNHNVMYWYQQKSSQAPKLLFHYYDKDFNNEADTPDNFQSRRPNTSFCFLDIRSPGLGDTAMYLCATSRDWSGTAKNIQYFGAGTRLSVL.

In nucleotides, the CDR3 is TGTGCCAGCAGCGCAGGGATAAACACCGGGGAGCTGTTTTTT. This translates into CASSAGINTGELFF. The chain couples TRBV11-3 to TRBJ2-2; a possible D gene is TRBD1 (5 bases). Per the germline V gene, CDR1 is SGHNT and CDR2 is YENEEA. The CDR3 extends over 14 amino acids. With 5 bases removed from V and 2 bases from J, the gap between germline ends came to 9 bases. The entire variable domain, with the rest obtained from reference TRBV11-3 and TRBJ2-2, is as follows: EAGVVQSPRYKIIEKKQPVAFWCNPISGHNTLYWYLQNLGQGPELLIRYENEEAVDDSQLPKDRFSAERLKGVDSTLKIQPAELGDSAVYLCASSAGINTGELFFGEGSRLTVL.

The chain joins TRBV19 to TRBJ2-1; the match to TRBD1 covers 8 bases. The V gene's germline CDR1 is LNHDA and CDR2 SQIVND (reference sequence). This CDR3 contains 15 residues. V dropped 4 bases and J dropped 5; count of bases not matched to a gene: 7. The CDR3 nucleotides are TGTGCCAGTAGTACTCGACAGGGGTTGAACAATGAGCAGTTCTTC. Protein: CASSTRQGLNNEQFF.

CDR3 nucleotide sequence: TGTGCCAGCAGCTTTTATCAGGGTGGGGGGACTGAAGCTTTCTTT. This codes for CASSFYQGGGTEAFF. The genes are TRBV7-9 and TRBJ1-1; possible D gene TRBD1, 5 bases. This CDR3 spans 15 amino acids. Germline V gives CDR1 SEHNR, CDR2 FQNEAQ (reference sequence). V shed 3 bases and J shed 5 bases, with 16 bases lying between them.

The chain recombines TRBV6-1 with TRBJ2-7; 8 nucleotides match TRBD1. The trim removed 6 bases at V and 5 bases at J, leaving 12 bases unmatched. The CDR3 covers 15 residues. Germline CDR1 reads MNHNS; CDR2 reads SASEGT. CDR3 protein: CASSRTGLGEDEQYV. CDR3 sequence (DNA): TGTGCCAGCAGCAGGACAGGGCTGGGAGAAGACGAGCAGTACGTC.

V usage is TRBV4-2 and J usage is TRBJ1-1, with D possibly being TRBD1 (6 bases). Germline V CDR1 and CDR2: LGHNA, YNFKEQ. The V end lost 1 base, the J end lost 0 bases, and 12 bases lay between the germline ends. The CDR3 contains 16 residues. CDR3 DNA sequence: TGTGCCAGCAGCCAAGTTGGGGGGCCCCTGAACACTGAAGCTTTCTTT. Translating it yields CASSQVGGPLNTEAFF.

V gene TRBV19 combines with J gene TRBJ1-1; 8 nucleotides agree with TRBD1. The CDR3 has 12 amino acids. Germline loops: CDR1 LNHDA, CDR2 SQIVND (reference sequence). The V and J ends lost 5 bases and 9 bases, in that order; junction bases with no gene match: 5. DNA for the CDR3: TGTGCCAGTAGTCCGCGGACAGGGCAAGCTTTCTTT. It is translated as CASSPRTGQAFF.

This chain uses TRBV30 with TRBJ1-6, with a weak D call TRBD1 (5 bases). Germline-derived CDR1 and CDR2 are GTSNPN and SVGIG (reference sequence). V lost 4 bases and J lost 8, with 15 bases in between. The CDR3 covers 14 residues. The CDR3 reads CAWTAGVADSPLHF. CDR3 in DNA: TGTGCCTGGACCGCGGGGGTTGCGGATTCACCCCTCCACTTT. The whole variable domain, remainder taken from reference TRBV30 and TRBJ1-6, is SQTIHQWPATLVQPVGSPLSLECTVEGTSNPNLYWYRQAAGRGLQLLFYSVGIGQISSEVPQNLSASRPQDRQFILSSKKLLLSDSGFYLCAWTAGVADSPLHFGNGTRLTVT.

V and J are TRBV7-8 and TRBJ1-5; D gene uncertain. The V and J ends lost 2 bases and 0 bases respectively, with 8 bases between them. The CDR3 extends over 15 amino acids. Germline lookup yields CDR1 SGHVS and CDR2 FQNEAQ. The CDR3 DNA reads TGTGCCAGCAGCTTAAGGCCAGATAGCAATCAGCCCCAGCATTTT. Protein sequence: CASSLRPDSNQPQHF.

The chain employs TRBV28 and TRBJ1-5; unclear D gene. The V and J ends lost 6 bases and 0 bases respectively, with 15 bases between them. The CDR3 spans 16 residues. Looked up from germline, CDR1 is MDHEN and CDR2 is SYDVKM. CDR3 nucleotides: TGTGCCAGCAGCCTTTTAAGCGGTTATAGCAATCAGCCCCAGCATTTT. Translation gives CASSLLSGYSNQPQHF.

The chain joins TRBV11-2 to TRBJ2-1; 8 positions match TRBD1. The trim removed 5 bases at V and 1 base at J, leaving 4 bases unmatched. The CDR3 covers 15 residues. CDR1 is SGHAT, CDR2 FQNNGV, per germline. DNA of the CDR3: TGTGCCAGCAGCAGCAACAGGGGGTCCTACAATGAGCAGTTCTTC. Translating it yields CASSSNRGSYNEQFF.

On this clone itself: Its ends do not fully match the called genes, so a read error is possible. V is TRBV11-2 and J is TRBJ1-3; 7 nucleotides agree with TRBD1. This CDR3 is built from 15 residues. Per the germline V gene, CDR1 is SGHAT and CDR2 is FQNNGV. CDR3: CASSLDRERRNTIYF. The CDR3 region has the DNA TGTGCCAGCAGCCTAGACAGGGAGCGAAGAAACACCATATATTTT.

This rearrangement joins TRBV29-1 to TRBJ2-5; D call uncertain. This CDR3 region has 11 residues. In germline, CDR1 is SQVTM, CDR2 ANQGSEA. Trimming pared 4 bases from V and 0 bases from J, leaving 3 bases between. CDR3 nucleotide sequence: TGCAGCGTTGGGCACCAAGAGACCCAGTACTTC. This gives the protein CSVGHQETQYF.

This clone came up a few times. The chain joins TRBV29-1 to TRBJ1-1; D possibly corresponds to TRBD1 (6 bases). Trimming left V 4 bases short and J 8 bases short, with 17 bases between. This CDR3 has 13 residues. Germline V gene data show CDR1 as SQVTM and CDR2 as ANQGSEA. The CDR3 reads CSVGLSEGVEAFF. Written as DNA, the CDR3 is TGCAGCGTTGGACTCTCTGAGGGGGTAGAAGCTTTCTTT.

The chain has TRBV4-3 and TRBJ2-3; 9 bases are a match to TRBD1. This CDR3 region has 15 residues. After removal of 0 bases from V and 6 bases from J, the junction contained 4 bases not matched to a gene. The germline CDR1 and CDR2 sequences are LGHNA and YSLEER. The CDR3 reads CASSQEDRGWDTQYF. The CDR3 nucleotides are TGCGCCAGCAGCCAAGAGGACAGGGGCTGGGATACGCAGTATTTT.

The chain recombines TRBV6-6 with TRBJ1-1; 7 nucleotides match TRBD1. V shed 5 bases, J shed 6 bases, and the junction held 9 bases outside the gene matches. The CDR3 contains 14 residues. In germline, CDR1 is MNHNY, CDR2 SVGAGI (reference sequence). The CDR3 region is CASSPTTGSPEAFF. CDR3 in DNA: TGTGCCAGCAGTCCAACGACAGGGTCGCCTGAAGCTTTCTTT.